This T cell receptor beta chain was identified in a study of human T cells and chemical hapten exposure. Time point denoted: patch test 3, about 24 weeks after DPC sensitization. Described treatment: therapeutic diphenylcyclopropenone sensitization with weekly scalp DPC. From the RACE reads, TCRdb called clonotypes with MiXCR, one entry per CDR3 protein. The sample shows about 97,000 distinct CDR3 sequences, about 28% of them seen only once. This clonotype occurred a few times. The sample consisted of whole blood, taken in connection with sensitization to the hapten diphenylcyclopropenone (DPC). The sequence derives from a man in his forties with alopecia areata. Some clones in this sample may be carry-over from other donors' samples.

CDR3 protein: CAISESTGDGYTF. The CDR3 DNA is TGTGCCATCAGTGAGTCCACAGGGGATGGCTACACCTTC. The chain is built from TRBV10-3 and TRBJ1-2; TRBD1 agrees at 7 bases. The CDR3 spans 13 residues. After removal of 0 bases from V and 6 bases from J, the junction contained 1 base not matched to a gene. Per the germline V gene, CDR1 is ENHRY and CDR2 is SYGVKD.